A selection of T cell receptor beta chains follows, all from one sample in a study of response to subunit inactivated influenza vaccine. Using its own MiXCR run on the RT-PCR reads, TCRdb lists one record per CDR3 protein. The sample consists of about 300,000 distinct CDR3 sequences, 21% of them appearing once. The source was PBMCs from blood, collected around 22 months after vaccination. The source is a man aged 50 to 75 who received an inactivated influenza vaccine. Each CDR3 is given with its conserved first and last residue. The D gene is left open where the match is weak. Expanded clones are given a class, and other clones once, few, many or no size at all.

v_call,j_call,clone_size,d_call,cdr3_nt,cdr3_aa
TRBV18,TRBJ1-5,.,.,TGTGCCAGCTCACCACGGCCAGGCCTCAATCAGCCCCAGCATTTT,CASSPRPGLNQPQHF
TRBV15,TRBJ2-7,.,TRBD1,TGTGCCACCAGCAGAGGTGGGACAGGGAACGAGCAGTACTTC,CATSRGGTGNEQYF
TRBV27,TRBJ2-1,.,TRBD2,TGTGCCAGCAGTTTATACCCCCCGGTGGCGGGAGCTTCGAATGAGCAGTTCTTC,CASSLYPPVAGASNEQFF
TRBV12-3/TRBV12-4,TRBJ1-5,few,.,TGTGCCAGCAGTTTACTAGGGTACGGCAATCAGCCCCAGCATTTT,CASSLLGYGNQPQHF
TRBV19,TRBJ1-5,.,TRBD1,TGTGCCAGTAGTGATACAGGGGGCTCCCAGCCCCAGCATTTT,CASSDTGGSQPQHF
TRBV4-1,TRBJ2-7,.,.,TGCGCCAGCAGCCAAGACGAGGGGGATTACGAGCAGTACTTC,CASSQDEGDYEQYF
TRBV30,TRBJ1-2,few,TRBD1,TGTGCCTCGCACAGGGGGCAAAATGGCTACACCTTC,CASHRGQNGYTF
TRBV7-2,TRBJ1-1,.,TRBD1,TGTGCCAGCAGCCGGGACAGGGGTTTCACTGAAGCTTTCTTT,CASSRDRGFTEAFF
TRBV4-3,TRBJ1-1,.,.,TGCGCCAGCAGCCAAGATCGAAACTTACAAGGGCTTGAAGCTTTCTTT,CASSQDRNLQGLEAFF
TRBV5-1,TRBJ2-3,.,.,TGCGCCAGCAGCCGACCTAGCACAGATACGCAGTATTTT,CASSRPSTDTQYF
TRBV7-9,TRBJ2-3,.,TRBD2,TGTGCCAGCAGCTTACTAGCGGGAGTAGGCTCAGATACGCAGTATTTT,CASSLLAGVGSDTQYF
TRBV20-1,TRBJ1-5,few,.,TGCAGTGCTAGACGACCCCTGGGCGATCAGCCCCAGCATTTT,CSARRPLGDQPQHF
TRBV9,TRBJ2-7,few,.,TGTGCCAGCAGCGTAGGCGGGGGACAATACTACGAGCAGTACTTC,CASSVGGGQYYEQYF
TRBV3-1,TRBJ1-2,many,.,TGTGCCAGCAGCCAAGAAAGAAGGACAATCCTGAGAGATGGCTACACCTTC,CASSQERRTILRDGYTF
TRBV12-3/TRBV12-4,TRBJ1-5,.,TRBD1,TGTGCCAGCAGACAATCGGGACAGGCGAATCAGCCCCAGCATTTT,CASRQSGQANQPQHF
TRBV7-9,TRBJ2-1,.,.,TGTGCCAGCAGCCAGGGACCTTCCAATGAGCAGTTCTTC,CASSQGPSNEQFF
TRBV28,TRBJ1-2,.,.,TGTGCCAGCGGGATAAGGGGGATCGGGGGCTACACCTTC,CASGIRGIGGYTF
TRBV30,TRBJ1-1,.,TRBD1,TGTGCCTGGTCCCGAGAACAGGGGCCCACTGAAGCTTTCTTT,CAWSREQGPTEAFF
TRBV11-2,TRBJ2-3,.,.,TGTGCCAGCAGCCGGGGGTCGGGAGATACGCAGTATTTT,CASSRGSGDTQYF
TRBV9,TRBJ1-3,few,.,TGTGCCAGCAGCGTAGACCCGTTTGGAAACACCATATATTTT,CASSVDPFGNTIYF
TRBV6-2/TRBV6-3,TRBJ2-2,many,TRBD1,TGTGCCAGCAGACAGGGGACGAACACCGGGGAGCTGTTTTTT,CASRQGTNTGELFF
TRBV5-5,TRBJ2-4,.,TRBD1,TGTGCCAGCAGCTTGGAGACGGGACAGGGTTATCTAGGATACTTC,CASSLETGQGYLGYF
TRBV7-2,TRBJ2-1,.,.,TGTGCCAGCAGCTTAGAGCCTAGCAGGAATGAGCAGTTCTTC,CASSLEPSRNEQFF
TRBV4-2,TRBJ2-5,few,TRBD2,TGTGCCAGCAGCCCGGGGGCTAGCGGGGGCGGAGAGACCCAGTACTTC,CASSPGASGGGETQYF
TRBV5-5,TRBJ2-5,.,.,TGTGCCAGCAGTCCTGTAGGGACAACGGAAGAGACCCAGTACTTC,CASSPVGTTEETQYF
TRBV4-3,TRBJ1-2,.,TRBD1,TGCGCCAGCAGCCGAGACGTCGGCAGGGGGATCTATGGCTACACCTTC,CASSRDVGRGIYGYTF
TRBV6-1,TRBJ1-2,.,.,TGTGCCAGCGCCAATGATCAGAGGGTTGGCTACACCTTC,CASANDQRVGYTF
TRBV10-2,TRBJ1-5,.,.,TGCGCCAGCAGCGAGGATGCAGGGGCGGCTCAGCCCCAGCATTTT,CASSEDAGAAQPQHF
TRBV20-1,TRBJ1-2,few,TRBD1,TGCAGTGCCACCAGACAGGGGTGGATTTTGGACTATGGCTACACCTTC,CSATRQGWILDYGYTF
TRBV7-9,TRBJ2-5,.,TRBD1,TGTGCCAGCAGCCGAGGGGGCGTTGAGACCCAGTACTTC,CASSRGGVETQYF
TRBV5-4,TRBJ2-7,.,.,TGTGCCAGCAGCTTGGATCTTTACGAGCAGTACTTC,CASSLDLYEQYF
TRBV6-1,TRBJ1-2,few,.,TGTGCCAGCAGTCTATCAAGCCAGGGGAGTTGGTTTGGCTACACCTTC,CASSLSSQGSWFGYTF
TRBV20-1,TRBJ1-5,few,TRBD1,TGCAGTGCTAGCCAGGGACAGGGAAGTGGGGGGCCCCAGCATTTT,CSASQGQGSGGPQHF
TRBV15,TRBJ2-7,few,TRBD2,TGTGCCACCAGCAGAGATTGGGTACTAGCGGGGACCGCCTACGAGCAGTACTTC,CATSRDWVLAGTAYEQYF
TRBV24-1,TRBJ2-7,once,.,TGTGCCACCAGTGACAAAAACACATACGAGCAGTACTTC,CATSDKNTYEQYF
TRBV11-2,TRBJ2-7,few,.,TGTGCCAGCAGCTTGTCCGCACTCTACGAGCAGTACTTC,CASSLSALYEQYF
TRBV7-9,TRBJ2-3,.,TRBD2,TGTGCCAGCAGCTTAGGGGAGCGGGGGGCCGGAGATACGCAGTATTTT,CASSLGERGAGDTQYF
TRBV7-9,TRBJ1-6,many,.,TGTGCCAGCAGCTTAGGCCAGCGGAATTCACCCCTCCACTTT,CASSLGQRNSPLHF
TRBV21-1,TRBJ1-5,many,.,TGTGCCAGCAGCAAAGTCTACAGGGCGAGTCAGCCCCAGCATTTT,CASSKVYRASQPQHF
TRBV18,TRBJ2-5,.,.,TGTGCCAGCTCACACGGACAAACTCAAGAGACCCAGTACTTC,CASSHGQTQETQYF
TRBV25-1,TRBJ2-1,few,.,TGTGCCAGCAGTTGGATCCAACCTCCGTACAATGAGCAGTTCTTC,CASSWIQPPYNEQFF
TRBV29-1,TRBJ1-1,.,.,TGCAGCGTTTGGACAGCCTGGATGACTGAAGCTTTCTTT,CSVWTAWMTEAFF
TRBV9,TRBJ1-6,.,.,TGTGCCAGCAGCGAGGCAGCTAATTCACCCCTCCACTTT,CASSEAANSPLHF
TRBV4-3,TRBJ1-6,many,.,TGCGCCAGCAGCCAACGGGACCTCACCCTAGAACCCCTCCACTTT,CASSQRDLTLEPLHF
TRBV7-9,TRBJ2-1,.,TRBD1,TGTGCCAGCAGGGGAGGACAGGGCTACAATGAGCAGTTCTTC,CASRGGQGYNEQFF
TRBV10-3,TRBJ2-3,.,.,TGTGCCATCAGACCTAAGACGGGGACTAGCACAGATACGCAGTATTTT,CAIRPKTGTSTDTQYF
TRBV12-3/TRBV12-4,TRBJ2-7,.,TRBD2,TGTGCCAGCAGTCCGCCGACTAGCGACGAGCAGTACTTC,CASSPPTSDEQYF